This entry lists 27 T cell receptor beta chains sequenced from one sample in a study of T cells expressing NK-cell markers. TCRdb re-called the 5' RACE reads, yielding one record per CDR3 amino acid sequence without DNA. The sample has about 150,000 distinct CDR3 sequences. Sequencing input: blood T cells: a sorted CD56 or NKG2C T cell subset, CD4+ or CD8+ T cells, or bulk PBMC T cells (not recorded which). These receptors all come from a young man in good health.

The chain has TRBV18 and TRBJ2-7. Per the germline V gene, CDR1 is KGHSH and CDR2 is LQKENI. This CDR3 contains 14 residues. This CDR3 reads CASSPAGGQHEQYF.

The chain joins TRBV13 to TRBJ2-7; TCRdb returns TRBD1, unconfirmable since there is no DNA. CDR1 PRHDT and CDR2 FYEKMQ come from the germline V gene (reference sequence). The CDR3 is 15 amino acids. CDR3 region: CASSLDPRDQPEQYF.

The rearrangement joins TRBV5-1 to TRBJ2-1; TCRdb's D call, TRBD2, is unchecked because there is no DNA. Per the germline V gene, CDR1 is SGHRS and CDR2 is YFSETQ. This CDR3 has 15 residues. This CDR3 is CASGILAGLDNEQFF. The full variable domain, completed using reference TRBV5-1 and TRBJ2-1, is KAGVTQTPRYLIKTRGQQVTLSCSPISGHRSVSWYQQTPGQGLQFLFEYFSETQRNKGNFPGRFSGRQFSNSRSEMNVSTLELGDSALYLCASGILAGLDNEQFFGPGTRLTVL.

The rearrangement uses TRBV29-1 and TRBJ1-1. CDR1 is SQVTM and CDR2 is ANQGSEA in the germline V gene. The CDR3 covers 12 residues. The CDR3 protein is CSVEDPRTEAFF.

V is TRBV29-1 and J is TRBJ1-5; lacking DNA, the TRBD1 call made by TCRdb goes unchecked. Germline V gene lookup returns CDR1 SQVTM and CDR2 ANQGSEA. There are 14 residues in the CDR3. CDR3 protein: CSVEDEGGTQPQHF.

The chain links TRBV4-2 to TRBJ2-2; the TRBD1 assignment by TCRdb is unverifiable without DNA. Per the germline V gene, CDR1 is LGHNA and CDR2 is YNFKEQ. The CDR3 totals 16 residues. CDR3 sequence: CASSYAPGENTGELFF.

J is TRBJ2-7 and V is TRBV29-1; TCRdb selects TRBD1, and the lack of DNA leaves this call unchecked. The CDR3 totals 14 residues. CDR1 is SQVTM, CDR2 ANQGSEA, per germline. This CDR3 reads CSATGTDSSYEQYF.

The rearrangement uses TRBV7-9 and TRBJ1-1; the TCRdb call, TRBD1, lacks DNA for checking. CDR1 and CDR2 from the germline V gene are SEHNR and FQNEAQ (reference sequence). The CDR3 length is 17 residues. CDR3 protein: CASRYRDRGRVNTEAFF.

The chain is built from TRBV27 and TRBJ2-3; the TCRdb call, TRBD1, lacks DNA for checking. Germline assignment: CDR1 MNHEY and CDR2 SMNVEV (reference sequence). The CDR3 length is 13 residues. The CDR3: CASTSGPLDTQYF.

The chain carries TRBV6-2 or TRBV6-3 and TRBJ2-1; with no DNA, the TCRdb D assignment of TRBD2 cannot be verified. The CDR3 consists of 14 residues. Germline V gives CDR1 MNHEY, CDR2 SVGEGT. The CDR3 region is CAGQSAGAGNEQFF.

The chain recombines TRBV6-5 with TRBJ1-2. The CDR3 loop spans 11 amino acids. Germline-derived CDR1 and CDR2 are MNHEY and SVGAGI. CDR3 amino acids: CVQPFSYGYTF.

The chain joins TRBV29-1 to TRBJ2-1; the TCRdb call, TRBD2, lacks DNA for checking. The germline V gene encodes CDR1 SQVTM and CDR2 ANQGSEA. The CDR3 is made up of 14 amino acids. The CDR3 loop reads CSVERTSIHGRKFF.

This chain joins TRBV9 and TRBJ2-3; TCRdb gives TRBD2 as the D gene, but with no DNA this cannot be confirmed. The CDR3 consists of 16 residues. Germline-derived CDR1 and CDR2 are SGDLS and YYNGEE. This chain's CDR3 is CASSVSLAGATDTQYF.

The chain uses TRBV6-2 or TRBV6-3 and TRBJ2-1. Germline V lookup: CDR1 MNHEY, CDR2 SVGEGT. The CDR3 extends over 15 amino acids. The CDR3 sequence is CASSATRASYNEQFF.

The chain couples TRBV3-1 to TRBJ2-7. This CDR3 comprises 15 residues. Germline V gene lookup returns CDR1 LGHDT and CDR2 YNNKEL (reference sequence). CDR3: CASSQETGGSYEQYF.

CDR3 loop: CASSGGEGSPLHF. J is TRBJ1-6 and V is TRBV10-1. Germline V gives CDR1 WNHNN, CDR2 SYGVQD (reference sequence). The CDR3 runs 13 residues.

The chain is built from TRBV7-9 and TRBJ1-1; as DNA is missing, the TRBD1 call by TCRdb cannot be tested. From germline, CDR1 is SEHNR and CDR2 FQNEAQ (reference sequence). The CDR3 totals 15 residues. The CDR3 loop is CASSLAGQGRTEAFF.

This rearrangement joins TRBV12-3 or TRBV12-4 to TRBJ2-3; as DNA is missing, the TRBD2 call by TCRdb cannot be tested. The CDR3 consists of 14 residues. CDR3: CASSLTRTADTQYF.

The rearrangement uses TRBV12-3 or TRBV12-4 and TRBJ1-1; absent DNA, TCRdb's TRBD1 call cannot be checked. The CDR3 extends over 14 amino acids. The CDR3 here is CASSSQTGVGEAFF.

This chain joins TRBV11-3 and TRBJ2-1; TCRdb picks TRBD2, but there is no DNA to check that call. Germline-derived CDR1 and CDR2 are SGHNT and YENEEA. The CDR3 has 12 amino acids. CDR3: CASSWEGGEQFF.

The chain combines TRBV18 with TRBJ2-1. This CDR3 has 12 amino acids. The germline CDR1 and CDR2 sequences are KGHSH and LQKENI. The CDR3 loop is CASSPPGGEQFF.

This chain links TRBV20-1 with TRBJ2-5; the D call from TCRdb, TRBD1, cannot be confirmed without DNA. The germline CDR1 and CDR2 sequences are DFQATT and SNEGSKA (reference sequence). There are 14 residues in the CDR3. The CDR3 loop reads CSARDRQTGSTQYF.

The gene calls are TRBV28 and TRBJ2-2; TCRdb selects TRBD2, and the lack of DNA leaves this call unchecked. The CDR3 runs to 18 residues. Germline lookup yields CDR1 MDHEN and CDR2 SYDVKM. The CDR3 spells CASSTYSLAGVPTGELFF.

The chain employs TRBV12-3 or TRBV12-4 and TRBJ2-5. The CDR3 covers 13 residues. This CDR3 is CASSSGSSETQYF.

V and J are TRBV11-2 and TRBJ2-4; TCRdb designates TRBD1, a call that cannot be tested without DNA. There are 13 residues in the CDR3. Germline V gene lookup returns CDR1 SGHAT and CDR2 FQNNGV. Here the CDR3 reads CASSLLGVNIQYF.

The chain couples TRBV28 to TRBJ2-1; TCRdb lists TRBD2, though no DNA is available to test this call. The CDR3 runs 15 residues. Germline values: CDR1 MDHEN, CDR2 SYDVKM. The CDR3 reads CASSRLAGGPGEQFF.

The V call is TRBV5-1, the J call TRBJ2-7; TCRdb proposes TRBD1, but this gene call is untestable without DNA. From germline, CDR1 is SGHRS and CDR2 YFSETQ. The CDR3 is 15 residues long. Here the CDR3 reads CASSLLGTGSYEQYF.